This T cell receptor (beta chain) was observed in a study of OX40 agonist ivuxolimab in advanced cancers. Trimming stripped 1 base from V and 2 bases from J, with 6 bases between. Germline CDR1 reads SGHTA; CDR2 reads FQGNSA. The CDR3 spans 13 residues. This clone was recorded once. Clones were read by immunoSEQ multiplex PCR, and TCRdb kept only the in-frame ones, dropping some. The sample holds nearly 90,000 clones, around nine tenths seen once. The chain has TRBV7-2 and TRBJ2-7; D perhaps matches TRBD1 (6 bases). The sample in question was CD4+ or CD8+ T cells sorted from blood, obtained in a trial of the OX40 agonist ivuxolimab. This TCR was sampled from an adult with an advanced solid tumor such as melanoma, head and neck, liver or kidney cancer. The CDR3 loop is CASSLGGPYEQYF. CDR3 nucleotides: TGTGCCAGCAGCTTAGGGGGGCCCTACGAGCAGTACTTC. The full variable domain, with the rest looked up from reference TRBV7-2 and TRBJ2-7, is GAGVSQSPSNKVTEKGKDVELRCDPISGHTALYWYRQSLGQGLEFLIYFQGNSAPDKSGLPSDRFSAERTGGSVSTLTIQRTQQEDSAVYLCASSLGGPYEQYFGPGTRLTVT.